This T cell receptor (beta chain) was recorded in a study of CD8 T cells in Susac syndrome. RNA, at roughly 0.45 to 1 ug, was reverse transcribed with random hexamers. TCRdb reprocessed the immunoSEQ multiplex PCR reads with MiXCR, giving one entry per CDR3 protein. The sample contains 150,000 to 200,000 distinct CDR3 sequences, about 93% of which appear only once. TEMRA cells were enriched by FACS, while CD8+ and CD4+ T cells were obtained through a negative isolation that was performed magnetically. Unmatched junction bases numbered 6, after V lost 5 bases and J lost 1 base. The CDR3 consists of 14 residues. Per germline, CDR1 DFQATT and CDR2 SNEGSKA (reference sequence).

Sequencing input: CD4+ T cells from PBMCs. V is TRBV20-1 and J is TRBJ2-5; 8 bases line up with TRBD1. This TCR derives from a human donor in good health. CDR3 amino acids: CSAPFQGAQETQYF. As DNA, the CDR3 is TGCAGTGCTCCGTTCCAGGGGGCCCAAGAGACCCAGTACTTC.